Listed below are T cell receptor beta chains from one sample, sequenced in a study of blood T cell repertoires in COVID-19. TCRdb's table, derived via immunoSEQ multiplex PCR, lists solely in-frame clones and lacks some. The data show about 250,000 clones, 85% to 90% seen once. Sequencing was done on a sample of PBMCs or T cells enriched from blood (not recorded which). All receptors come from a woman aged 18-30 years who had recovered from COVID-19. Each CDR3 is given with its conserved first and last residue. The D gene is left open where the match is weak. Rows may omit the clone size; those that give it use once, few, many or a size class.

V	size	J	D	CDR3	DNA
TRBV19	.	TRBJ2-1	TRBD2	CASRTHSGDNEQFF	TGTGCCAGTAGGACTCATAGCGGGGACAATGAGCAGTTCTTC
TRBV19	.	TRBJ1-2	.	CASSISSRTVYGYTF	TGTGCCAGTAGTATTTCCTCCCGGACAGTATATGGCTACACCTTC
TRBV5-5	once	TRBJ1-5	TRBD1	CASSLAQGGAAQPQHF	TGTGCCAGCAGCTTGGCCCAAGGGGGCGCAGCTCAGCCCCAGCATTTT
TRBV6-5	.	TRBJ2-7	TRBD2	CASSYGVAGGELQYF	TGTGCCAGCAGTTACGGGGTAGCGGGGGGGGAATTGCAGTACTTC
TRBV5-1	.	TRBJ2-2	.	CASSPMNGELFF	TGCGCCAGCAGCCCTATGAACGGGGAGCTGTTTTTT
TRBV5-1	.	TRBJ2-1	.	CASSLDSRSLGDEQFF	TGCGCCAGCAGCTTGGATAGTCGAAGTCTGGGCGATGAGCAGTTCTTC
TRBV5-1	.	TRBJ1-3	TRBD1	CASSYQGQRGDTIYF	TGCGCCAGCAGCTACCAGGGACAGCGAGGGGACACCATATATTTT
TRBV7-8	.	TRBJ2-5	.	CASSYKTGRQETQYF	TGTGCCAGCAGCTATAAGACGGGGAGACAAGAGACCCAGTACTTC
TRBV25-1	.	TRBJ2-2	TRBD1	CASLGQGNTGELFF	TGTGCCAGCTTGGGACAGGGGAACACCGGGGAGCTGTTTTTT
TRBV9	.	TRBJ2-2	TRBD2	CASSVQGLTNTGELFF	TGTGCCAGCAGCGTGCAGGGACTAACGAACACCGGGGAGCTGTTTTTT
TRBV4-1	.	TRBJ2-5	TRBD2	CASSQILSGGAETQYF	TGCGCCAGCAGCCAAATCTTAAGCGGGGGGGCGGAGACCCAGTACTTC
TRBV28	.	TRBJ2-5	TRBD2	CASSLQSGGFGGTQYF	TGTGCCAGCAGTCTCCAGAGCGGGGGGTTCGGGGGGACCCAGTACTTC
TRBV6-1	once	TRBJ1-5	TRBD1	CASSEATGGSQPQHF	TGTGCCAGCAGTGAAGCGACAGGGGGTAGTCAGCCCCAGCATTTT
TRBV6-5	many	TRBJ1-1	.	CASSRDRDTEAFF	TGTGCCAGCAGCCGTGACCGGGACACTGAAGCTTTCTTT
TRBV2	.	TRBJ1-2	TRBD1	CASTDGGQGAQRSYGYTF	TGTGCCAGCACGGATGGCGGACAGGGAGCCCAGCGGAGCTATGGCTACACCTTC
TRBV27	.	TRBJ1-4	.	CASSASGGVNEKLFF	TGTGCCAGCAGTGCCTCGGGAGGAGTTAATGAAAAACTGTTTTTT
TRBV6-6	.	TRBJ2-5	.	CASTQGGTEETQYF	TGTGCCAGCACCCAAGGAGGGACAGAAGAGACCCAGTACTTC
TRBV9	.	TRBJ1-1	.	CASSVVRGNTEAFF	TGTGCCAGCAGCGTCGTCAGGGGGAACACTGAAGCTTTCTTT
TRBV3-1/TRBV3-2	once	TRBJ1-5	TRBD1	CASSYQGGPQHF	TGTGCCAGCAGCTATCAGGGGGGGCCCCAGCATTTT
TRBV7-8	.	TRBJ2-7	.	CASSPPAYEQYF	TGTGCCAGCAGCCCCCCGGCCTACGAGCAGTACTTC
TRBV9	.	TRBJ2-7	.	CASSVQGPGHEQYF	TGTGCCAGCAGCGTTCAGGGTCCCGGCCACGAGCAGTACTTC
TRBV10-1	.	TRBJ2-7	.	CASSESEEQYF	TGCGCCAGCAGTGAGTCGGAGGAGCAGTACTTC